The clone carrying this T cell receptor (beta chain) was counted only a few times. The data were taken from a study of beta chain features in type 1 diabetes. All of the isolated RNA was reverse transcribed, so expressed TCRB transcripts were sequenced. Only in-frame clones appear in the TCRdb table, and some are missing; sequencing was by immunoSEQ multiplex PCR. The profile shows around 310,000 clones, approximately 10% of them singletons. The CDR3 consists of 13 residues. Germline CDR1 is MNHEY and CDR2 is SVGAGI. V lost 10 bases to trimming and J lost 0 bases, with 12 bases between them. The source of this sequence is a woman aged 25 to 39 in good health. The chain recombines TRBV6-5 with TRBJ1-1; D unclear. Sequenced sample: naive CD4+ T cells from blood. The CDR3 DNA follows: TGTGCCACCGCTCGAGGGTTGAACACTGAAGCTTTCTTT. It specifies CATARGLNTEAFF.